These 20 T cell receptor beta chains share one sample of origin, sequenced in a study of vaccination effects on CD4 cells after COVID-19. For these TCRs, the target antigens are not known. This table comes from immunoSEQ multiplex PCR, and its TCRdb copy is limited to in-frame clones, with some not included. Among 35,000 to 55,000 clones, more than 65% were seen once, and the ten largest hold about 10%. Following culture for around 10 days, CD4+ T cells were isolated. Each person got two doses of an mRNA SARS-CoV-2 vaccine, BNT162b2 or mRNA-1273. This specimen consisted of CD4+ T cells from PBMCs cultured without peptide, obtained after COVID-19 vaccination. Receptors originate from a human donor who received a COVID-19 vaccine.

This clone showed up just a few times. The chain employs TRBV5-1 and TRBJ2-7, with D uncertain. Germline V gives CDR1 SGHRS, CDR2 YFSETQ. This CDR3 is built from 15 residues. Deletions cut 0 bases from V and 3 bases from J, with 13 bases between. The CDR3 sequence is CASSLAGSPYYEQYF. The CDR3 nucleotides read TGCGCCAGCAGCTTGGCCGGCAGTCCCTACTACGAGCAGTACTTC.

The chain is built from TRBV2 and TRBJ1-1; no firm D call. There are 13 residues in the CDR3. Trimming removed 7 bases at V and 0 bases at J, with 9 bases between. Germline loops: CDR1 SNHLY, CDR2 FYNNEI. CDR3 sequence reads: CASKNSLNTEAFF. Here the CDR3 DNA reads TGTGCCAGCAAAAACAGCTTGAACACTGAAGCTTTCTTT.

The chain couples TRBV6-1 to TRBJ1-6; no reliable D call. Germline V CDR1 and CDR2: MNHNS, SASEGT. This CDR3 contains 18 residues. V was cut by 2 bases and J by 8 bases, with 22 bases left in between. CDR3 protein: CASSEFSGRGFLYSPLHF. The CDR3 DNA reads as TGTGCCAGCAGTGAATTTTCCGGAAGAGGCTTTTTATATTCACCCCTCCACTTT.

This clone was counted between two and nine times. This rearrangement joins TRBV5-1 to TRBJ1-1; D call uncertain. Deletions cut 0 bases from V and 3 bases from J, with 12 bases between. The CDR3 consists of 15 residues. Germline V gives CDR1 SGHRS, CDR2 YFSETQ. The DNA for the CDR3 is TGCGCCAGCAGCTTGGGCTTTGAAATTGACACTGAAGCTTTCTTT. It specifies CASSLGFEIDTEAFF.

This rearrangement joins TRBV19 to TRBJ1-2; TRBD1 might be the D (5 bases). Germline CDR1 LNHDA, CDR2 SQIVND (reference sequence). CDR3 length: 12 residues. Deletions cut 7 bases from V and 3 bases from J, with 9 bases between. The CDR3 is CASNEGYYGYTF. CDR3 nucleotides: TGTGCCAGTAACGAGGGGTACTATGGCTACACCTTC. Combining the CDR3 with reference TRBV19 and TRBJ1-2 gives the whole variable domain DGGITQSPKYLFRKEGQNVTLSCEQNLNHDAMYWYRQDPGQGLRLIYYSQIVNDFQKGDIAEGYSVSREKKESFPLTVTSAQKNPTAFYLCASNEGYYGYTFGSGTRLTVV.

The chain recombines TRBV14 with TRBJ2-1; TRBD2 aligns across 8 bases. Unmatched junction bases numbered 9, after V lost 2 bases and J lost 12 bases. The length of the CDR3 is 14 residues. From germline, CDR1 is SGHDN and CDR2 FVKESK. The CDR3, as DNA: TGTGCCAGCAGCCAAAACTTCGGGGGGGGTTTGCAGTTCTTC. This gives the protein CASSQNFGGGLQFF.

This clone was counted once. This chain uses TRBV19 with TRBJ1-1; TRBD1 matches 8 bases. The CDR3 is 16 residues long. V shed 3 bases and J 4 bases; nucleotides not matched to a gene: 10. CDR1 and CDR2 from the germline V gene are LNHDA and SQIVND (reference sequence). The CDR3 DNA reads TGTGCCAGTAGTATCATACCGGGGACAGGTACCACTGAAGCTTTCTTT. Its translation: CASSIIPGTGTTEAFF.

This clone appeared a few times. The chain combines TRBV2 with TRBJ2-4; 7 bases are shared with TRBD1. Per the germline V gene, CDR1 is SNHLY and CDR2 is FYNNEI. V lost 10 bases, J lost 1 base, and 4 bases stayed unmatched. The CDR3 is 13 residues long. The CDR3 DNA is TGTGCCACTAAACAGGGGGCCAAAAACATTCAGTACTTC. As protein: CATKQGAKNIQYF.

This clone has just one count. The rearrangement uses TRBV18 and TRBJ2-1, with TRBD1 as a possible D gene (5 bases). Germline CDR1 is KGHSH and CDR2 is LQKENI. Deletions cut 1 base from V and 6 bases from J, with 13 bases between. This CDR3 region has 15 residues. CDR3 region: CASSPQALRGNEQFF. CDR3 DNA sequence: TGTGCCAGCTCACCACAAGCTTTAAGGGGCAATGAGCAGTTCTTC.

The chain joins TRBV18 to TRBJ2-7, with TRBD1 identical over 10 bases. This CDR3 comprises 14 residues. V lost 6 bases to trimming and J lost 5 bases; unmatched junction nucleotides: 7. CDR1 and CDR2 (germline): KGHSH, LQKENI. The CDR3 region is CASSLQGQGNEQYF. The CDR3 DNA reads TGTGCCAGCTCCCTTCAGGGACAGGGGAACGAGCAGTACTTC.

The rearrangement joins TRBV27 to TRBJ1-1; D is uncertain. The CDR3 runs 14 residues. Germline V CDR1 and CDR2: MNHEY, SMNVEV (reference sequence). The V end was cut by 8 bases, the J end by 1 base, with 14 bases between. This chain's CDR3 is CASSSPMRNTEAFF. The CDR3 DNA reads TGTGCCAGCTCCTCGCCTATGAGGAACACTGAAGCTTTCTTT.

V usage is TRBV10-2 and J usage is TRBJ2-3, with D possibly TRBD2 on 6 matching bases. CDR1 WSHSY and CDR2 SAAADI come from the germline V gene. This CDR3 is built from 15 residues. Between the trimmed V and J ends, which lost 2 bases and 14 bases, there was a span of 23 bases. The DNA for the CDR3 is TGCGCCAGCAGTGAGCTAACCGGGACTGGGCCTACTGTGTATTTT. Amino acids: CASSELTGTGPTVYF.

This chain links TRBV5-4 with TRBJ1-2, with D possibly matching TRBD1 (5 bases). Trimming cost V 3 bases and J 1 base, with 13 bases left between them. The CDR3 spans 15 residues. The germline gives CDR1 SGHNT, CDR2 YYREEE (reference sequence). The chain's CDR3 is CASSSQQDGNYGYTF. As DNA, the CDR3 is TGTGCCAGCAGCTCTCAACAGGACGGTAACTATGGCTACACCTTC.

This clone has a handful of counts. The chain couples TRBV6-6 to TRBJ1-1; 7 nucleotides align to TRBD1. V gave up 5 bases and J gave up 6 bases; unmatched junction bases: 6. This CDR3 is 13 amino acids long. From germline, CDR1 is MNHNY and CDR2 SVGAGI (reference sequence). CDR3 residues: CASSLQGTAEAFF. The CDR3, as DNA: TGTGCCAGCAGTCTACAGGGGACCGCTGAAGCTTTCTTT.

The chain has TRBV2 and TRBJ1-6, with 9 bases that match TRBD1. The germline CDR1 and CDR2 sequences are SNHLY and FYNNEI. This CDR3 spans 13 amino acids. The trim removed 8 bases at V and 6 bases at J, leaving 2 bases unmatched. The CDR3, as DNA: TGTGCCAGCCCGGGACAGGGTAATTCACCCCTCCACTTT. This codes for CASPGQGNSPLHF.

The chain employs TRBV7-9 and TRBJ2-7; possibly TRBD1 for D (6 bases). The CDR3 has 13 residues. Germline lookup yields CDR1 SEHNR and CDR2 FQNEAQ (reference sequence). Trimming removed 5 bases from V and 6 bases from J, with 14 bases in between. In DNA form, the CDR3 reads TGTGCCAGCAGCCGCACACAGGGTCCCGAGCAGTACTTC. Its translation is CASSRTQGPEQYF.

The chain combines TRBV5-1 with TRBJ1-4; D gene ambiguous. The V gene's germline CDR1 is SGHRS and CDR2 YFSETQ. The ends were cut back, 4 bases at V and 0 bases at J, with 7 bases in the middle. CDR3 size: 14 residues. CDR3 sequence reads: CASSRSTTNEKLFF. The CDR3 region has the DNA TGCGCCAGCAGCCGATCGACAACTAATGAAAAACTGTTTTTT. Using reference TRBV5-1 and TRBJ1-4 for the parts outside the CDR3, the full variable domain is KAGVTQTPRYLIKTRGQQVTLSCSPISGHRSVSWYQQTPGQGLQFLFEYFSETQRNKGNFPGRFSGRQFSNSRSEMNVSTLELGDSALYLCASSRSTTNEKLFFGSGTQLSVL.

The chain links TRBV5-1 to TRBJ2-5; D call uncertain. V lost 8 bases and J lost 2, with 7 bases in between. The CDR3 consists of 11 residues. The germline gives CDR1 SGHRS, CDR2 YFSETQ. The CDR3 DNA follows: TGCGCCAGTCCCCCTCAAGAGACCCAGTACTTC. It yields the protein CASPPQETQYF. The whole variable domain, remainder taken from reference TRBV5-1 and TRBJ2-5, is KAGVTQTPRYLIKTRGQQVTLSCSPISGHRSVSWYQQTPGQGLQFLFEYFSETQRNKGNFPGRFSGRQFSNSRSEMNVSTLELGDSALYLCASPPQETQYFGPGTRLLVL.

This clone was detected a few times. J is TRBJ1-6 and V is TRBV5-1; D unresolved. V lost 0 bases and J lost 6, with 7 bases in between. CDR3 size: 14 residues. CDR1 is SGHRS, CDR2 YFSETQ, per germline. CDR3 residues: CASSLGDINSPLHF. CDR3 nucleotides: TGCGCCAGCAGCTTGGGAGACATTAATTCACCCCTCCACTTT. The full variable domain, completed using reference TRBV5-1 and TRBJ1-6, is KAGVTQTPRYLIKTRGQQVTLSCSPISGHRSVSWYQQTPGQGLQFLFEYFSETQRNKGNFPGRFSGRQFSNSRSEMNVSTLELGDSALYLCASSLGDINSPLHFGNGTRLTVT.

The rearrangement uses TRBV6-2 or TRBV6-3 and TRBJ2-3; perhaps TRBD2 as D (5 bases). Per the germline V gene, CDR1 is MNHEY and CDR2 is SVGEGT. The CDR3 covers 14 residues. V was shortened by 4 bases and J by 3 bases, with 11 bases between the two germline ends. The chain's CDR3 is CASSSRTGTDTQYF. CDR3 DNA: TGTGCCAGCAGTTCAAGGACGGGGACAGATACGCAGTATTTT.